This TCR beta chain originates from a study of shared clonotypes between healthy human individuals. Study-level points and caveats: Represented genetic and exposure-history diversity was restricted by having few donors. Despite large depth, rarefaction showed incomplete sorted-subset sequencing. Approximately 5% was the fraction of naive CD4 clonotypes found shared across several donors.

This table comes from immunoSEQ multiplex PCR, and its TCRdb copy is limited to in-frame clones, with some not included. In the table there are more than 400,000 clones, roughly 95% of which are singletons. Notes on this clone: Its antigen is currently unknown.

HIV-negative, healthy adults without recent acute infections or vaccinations were the donors. This TCR was recovered from a woman in her twenties or thirties in good health. Material for sequencing was naive CD4+ T cells sorted from blood. Subset noted: CD45RA+ positively selected.

The DNA of the CDR3 is TGTGCCAGCAGCGGGGGTGGGGTCCGCACCGGGGAGCTGTTTTTT. Amino acids: CASSGGGVRTGELFF. V and J are TRBV11-2 and TRBJ2-2; either TRBD1 or TRBD2 may fit D (5 bases each). The CDR3 has 15 residues. The ends were cut back, 5 bases at V and 4 bases at J, with 14 bases in the middle. Germline V gene data show CDR1 as SGHAT and CDR2 as FQNNGV.